Shown below are 4 T cell receptor beta chains from a single sample sequenced in a study of response to subunit inactivated influenza vaccine. From the RT-PCR reads, TCRdb called clonotypes with MiXCR, one entry per CDR3 protein. The data hold a few hundred thousand distinct CDR3 sequences, with approximately 11% observed a single time. These data are also associated with another study on T cells expressing NK-cell markers. Per that study: The TCR beta cDNA came from 5'RACE template switching with UMIs.

The material sequenced was PBMCs from blood, taken on the day of vaccination. Source of these receptors: a man in his forties or fifties who received an inactivated influenza vaccine.

This chain joins TRBV6-5 and TRBJ2-5; D is ambiguous. The V and J ends lost 2 bases and 5 bases respectively, with 12 bases between them. The germline V gene has CDR1 MNHEY and CDR2 SVGAGI. The CDR3 covers 14 residues. The CDR3 region has the DNA TGTGCCAGCAGTTACGTGGCTCGAAGGGAGACCCAGTACTTC. This translates into CASSYVARRETQYF.

This chain uses TRBV6-2 or TRBV6-3 with TRBJ1-1; D is possibly TRBD1 (6 bases). Germline CDR1 MNHEY, CDR2 SVGEGT. Deletions cut 5 bases from V and 6 bases from J, with 16 bases between. This CDR3 spans 14 amino acids. The CDR3 loop reads CASSPGTTHPEAFF. DNA of the CDR3: TGTGCCAGCAGTCCCGGGACAACGCATCCTGAAGCTTTCTTT.

This clonotype appeared a few times. V gene TRBV5-1 combines with J gene TRBJ2-1, with D unresolved. The V end was cut by 2 bases, the J end by 5 bases, with 14 bases between. This CDR3 is 15 amino acids long. Germline loops: CDR1 SGHRS, CDR2 YFSETQ. The CDR3 loop reads CASSFETPANNEQFF. CDR3 DNA: TGCGCCAGCAGCTTCGAGACCCCCGCTAACAATGAGCAGTTCTTC.

The chain uses TRBV5-1 and TRBJ2-7; TRBD2 matches 9 bases. With 4 bases clipped from V and 2 bases from J, the junction kept 7 bases outside the gene matches. CDR1 and CDR2 from the germline V gene are SGHRS and YFSETQ. The CDR3 totals 15 residues. The CDR3, as DNA: TGCGCCAGCAGCCGGACTAGCGATCTCACCTACGAGCAGTACTTC. Encoded protein: CASSRTSDLTYEQYF.